These 3 T cell receptor beta chains came from one sample sequenced in a study of early T cells in non-severe SARS-CoV-2 infection. TCRdb itself ran the 5' RACE reads through MiXCR, one entry per CDR3 protein. The sample lists tens of thousands of distinct CDR3 sequences, approximately 9% seen once, with roughly a sixth in the top ten. Sequenced: whole blood. These TCRs come from an adult who was a healthcare worker with PCR-confirmed SARS-CoV-2 infection or an uninfected control (not recorded which).

Many counts were recorded for this clonotype. This chain uses TRBV20-1 with TRBJ1-1; a possible D gene is TRBD1 (5 bases). The CDR3 loop spans 14 amino acids. The V end was cut by 3 bases, the J end by 0 bases, with 11 bases between. Germline-derived CDR1 and CDR2 are DFQATT and SNEGSKA (reference sequence). The CDR3 DNA reads TGCAGTGCTAGTGGGGGTACAGTGAACACTGAAGCTTTCTTT. Protein product: CSASGGTVNTEAFF.

This clonotype came up many times. The chain uses TRBV28 and TRBJ2-7; 11 bases agree with TRBD1. CDR3 length: 15 amino acids. In germline, CDR1 is MDHEN, CDR2 SYDVKM. J lost 4 bases, V lost 5 bases, and 7 bases had no gene match. CDR3 sequence (DNA): TGTGCCAGCAGTCTCTCGGGACAGGGGGGATACGAGCAGTACTTC. Amino acids: CASSLSGQGGYEQYF.

This clonotype was seen a few times. The chain combines TRBV25-1 with TRBJ2-7; D is possibly TRBD1 or TRBD2 (5 bases each). Germline V gene sequence: CDR1 MGHDK, CDR2 SYGVNS. This CDR3 contains 12 residues. Deletions cut 7 bases from V and 2 bases from J, with 9 bases between. The CDR3 region is CASKGTAYEQYF. The CDR3 coding sequence is TGTGCCAGCAAAGGGACCGCCTACGAGCAGTACTTC.